This T cell receptor (beta chain) comes out of a study of blood T cell repertoires in COVID-19. Background on the study: COVID-19 samples collected from the United States, Italy and Spain covered acute and convalescent phases. Sample material is recorded as cDNA or gDNA derived from T cells, B-cell-depleted T cells, or PBMCs.

Trimming cost V 8 bases and J 3 bases, with 10 bases left between them. The CDR3 runs to 12 residues. In the authors' workflow: Estimated nucleated cell counts came from reference gene primer amplification. Libraries were prepared by immunoSEQ multiplex PCR; TCRdb keeps only in-frame clonotypes and omits some of them. D and trimming were read from the DNA, whereas the V and J calls and clone size are those reported in that table. The sample includes 110,000 or so clones, over 80% of them seen just once. The V gene is TRBV12-3 or TRBV12-4, the J gene TRBJ1-2; TRBD1 is a possible D gene (5 bases). The sample was peripheral blood. The sequence came from a woman between 65 and 79 years old with acute or convalescent COVID-19. The CDR3 DNA reads as TGTGCCAGCCGTGAAGGGGACTATGGCTACACCTTC. The encoded protein is CASREGDYGYTF.